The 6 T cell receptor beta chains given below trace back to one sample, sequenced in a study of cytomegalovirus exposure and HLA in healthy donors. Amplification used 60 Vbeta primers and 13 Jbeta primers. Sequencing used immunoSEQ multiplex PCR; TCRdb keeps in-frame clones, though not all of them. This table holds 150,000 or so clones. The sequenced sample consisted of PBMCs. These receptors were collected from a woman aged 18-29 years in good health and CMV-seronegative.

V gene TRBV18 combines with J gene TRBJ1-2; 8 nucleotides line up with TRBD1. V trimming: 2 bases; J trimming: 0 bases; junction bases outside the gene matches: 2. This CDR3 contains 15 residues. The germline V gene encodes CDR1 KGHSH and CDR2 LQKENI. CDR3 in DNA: TGTGCCAGCTCACCATCGACAGGGGCTAACTATGGCTACACCTTC. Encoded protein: CASSPSTGANYGYTF.

The CDR3 nucleotides are TGTGCTAGTGGTTTGGCGTTAGCGGAAGAGACCCAGTACTTC. It specifies CASGLALAEETQYF. The gene calls are TRBV12-5 and TRBJ2-5; TRBD2 might be the D (6 bases). Germline CDR1 is LGHNT and CDR2 is FRNRAP. V was trimmed by 1 base and J by 3 bases, leaving 9 bases between them. The CDR3 is 14 residues long. The full variable domain, with the rest looked up from reference TRBV12-5 and TRBJ2-5, is DARVTQTPRHKVTEMGQEVTMRCQPILGHNTVFWYRQTMMQGLELLAYFRNRAPLDDSGMPKDRFSAEMPDATLATLKIQPSEPRDSAVYFCASGLALAEETQYFGPGTRLLVL.

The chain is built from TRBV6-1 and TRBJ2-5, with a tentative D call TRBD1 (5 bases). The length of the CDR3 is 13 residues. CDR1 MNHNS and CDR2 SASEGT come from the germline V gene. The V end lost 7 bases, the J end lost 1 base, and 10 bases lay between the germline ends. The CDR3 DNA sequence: TGTGCCAGCACAAGGACATTCCAAGAGACCCAGTACTTC. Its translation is CASTRTFQETQYF.

In DNA form, the CDR3 reads TGTGCCAGCAGCCCGGGACTAGCGGGAGCCACCGGGGAGCTGTTTTTT. Amino acid sequence: CASSPGLAGATGELFF. V and J are TRBV7-3 and TRBJ2-2; 14 bases match TRBD2. The CDR3 covers 16 residues. With 5 bases clipped from V and 4 bases from J, the junction kept 3 bases outside the gene matches. CDR1 is SGHTA and CDR2 is FQGTGA in the germline V gene.

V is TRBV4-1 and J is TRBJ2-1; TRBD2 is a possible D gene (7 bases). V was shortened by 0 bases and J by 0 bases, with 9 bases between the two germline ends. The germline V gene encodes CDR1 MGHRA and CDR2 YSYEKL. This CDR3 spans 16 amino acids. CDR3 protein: CASSQDRGGSYNEQFF. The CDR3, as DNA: TGCGCCAGCAGCCAAGATAGGGGGGGCTCCTACAATGAGCAGTTCTTC.

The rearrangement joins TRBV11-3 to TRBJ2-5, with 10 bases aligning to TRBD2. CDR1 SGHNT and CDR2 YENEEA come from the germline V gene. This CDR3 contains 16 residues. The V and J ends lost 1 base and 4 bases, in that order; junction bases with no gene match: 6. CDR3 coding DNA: TGTGCCAGCAGCTTAGCCCGGGGACTAGCGATAGAGACCCAGTACTTC. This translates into CASSLARGLAIETQYF. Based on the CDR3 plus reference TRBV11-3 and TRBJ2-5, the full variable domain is EAGVVQSPRYKIIEKKQPVAFWCNPISGHNTLYWYLQNLGQGPELLIRYENEEAVDDSQLPKDRFSAERLKGVDSTLKIQPAELGDSAVYLCASSLARGLAIETQYFGPGTRLLVL.